The 11 T cell receptor beta chains below come from one sample, sequenced in a study of blood T cell repertoires in COVID-19. Assay used: immunoSEQ multiplex PCR; TCRdb lists only in-frame clones, some missing. The data hold approximately 170,000 clones, with 89% observed a single time. Sequences were obtained from PBMCs or T cells enriched from blood (not recorded which). The origin of the receptors is a young woman who had recovered from COVID-19.

The genes are TRBV9 and TRBJ1-2; unclear D gene. The CDR3 is made up of 13 amino acids. In germline, CDR1 is SGDLS, CDR2 YYNGEE. Deletions cut 0 bases from V and 13 bases from J, with 16 bases between. CDR3 sequence: CASSVGGSGPFTF. The CDR3 DNA reads TGTGCCAGCAGCGTAGGTGGCAGTGGGCCCTTCACCTTC.

The V and J genes are TRBV28 and TRBJ2-5; TRBD2 is a possible D gene (5 bases). Trimming stripped 6 bases from V and 4 bases from J, with 9 bases between. The CDR3 is 12 residues long. Germline CDR1 is MDHEN and CDR2 is SYDVKM. This chain's CDR3 is CASRRGGETQYF. In DNA, the CDR3 is TGTGCCAGCAGACGAGGAGGAGAGACCCAGTACTTC.

The V and J genes are TRBV7-6 and TRBJ2-7; a possible D gene is TRBD2 (5 bases). The CDR3 contains 15 residues. The germline V gene has CDR1 SGHVS and CDR2 FNYEAQ. Trimming pared 5 bases from V and 1 base from J, leaving 15 bases between. Here the CDR3 reads CASSQGDTGSYEQYF. CDR3 nucleotides: TGTGCCAGCAGCCAAGGTGATACGGGGTCCTACGAGCAGTACTTC.

The genes are TRBV28 and TRBJ1-2; 7 bases fit TRBD1. Per germline, CDR1 MDHEN and CDR2 SYDVKM. This CDR3 is built from 14 residues. V was clipped by 5 bases and J by 1 base; unmatched bases: 4. The DNA for the CDR3 is TGTGCCAGCAGTGGGACAGAGGATAACTATGGCTACACCTTC. This sequence encodes CASSGTEDNYGYTF.

J is TRBJ2-7 and V is TRBV20-1; 11 nucleotides match TRBD2. V gave up 3 bases and J gave up 4 bases; unmatched junction bases: 11. The CDR3 contains 16 residues. Germline assignment: CDR1 DFQATT and CDR2 SNEGSKA (reference sequence). DNA of the CDR3: TGCAGTGCTAGTGATAGCGGGAGGGGGGACCTATACGAGCAGTACTTC. This sequence encodes CSASDSGRGDLYEQYF.

The chain links TRBV18 to TRBJ2-5; 14 bases line up with TRBD2. CDR1 and CDR2 (germline): KGHSH, LQKENI. V dropped 3 bases and J dropped 4; count of bases not matched to a gene: 7. The CDR3 is 17 amino acids. CDR3 nucleotide sequence: TGTGCCAGCTCACCTAGACTAGCGGGAGGGAGGAGAGAGACCCAGTACTTC. It translates to CASSPRLAGGRRETQYF.

This chain uses TRBV15 with TRBJ1-1; D call uncertain. The V end lost 5 bases, the J end lost 3 bases, and 13 bases lay between the germline ends. This CDR3 contains 14 residues. CDR1 and CDR2 from the germline V gene are LNHNV and YYDKDF (reference sequence). The CDR3 region is CATSLTRGYTEAFF. The CDR3 DNA reads as TGTGCCACCAGCCTAACAAGAGGGTACACTGAAGCTTTCTTT.

The chain joins TRBV7-2 to TRBJ2-1; possible D gene TRBD2, 5 bases. Trimming pared 1 base from V and 6 bases from J, leaving 13 bases between. The CDR3 has 15 residues. Germline lookup yields CDR1 SGHTA and CDR2 FQGNSA. CDR3 in DNA: TGTGCCAGCAGCTTAGGGGTACTAGGCCTCAATGAGCAGTTCTTC. This gives the protein CASSLGVLGLNEQFF. Complete variable domain (other parts from reference TRBV7-2 and TRBJ2-1): GAGVSQSPSNKVTEKGKDVELRCDPISGHTALYWYRQSLGQGLEFLIYFQGNSAPDKSGLPSDRFSAERTGGSVSTLTIQRTQQEDSAVYLCASSLGVLGLNEQFFGPGTRLTVL.

The rearrangement links TRBV5-6 to TRBJ2-7; D is possibly TRBD2 (6 bases). The germline V and J ends were trimmed by 3 bases and 8 bases, with 15 bases remaining between them. The CDR3 loop spans 13 amino acids. Germline V CDR1 and CDR2: SGHDT, YYEEEE. The CDR3 sequence: CASSSPGEEKQYF. In DNA form, the CDR3 reads TGTGCCAGCAGCTCCCCGGGGGAGGAGAAGCAGTACTTC.

This chain uses TRBV7-9 with TRBJ2-3, with 7 positions matching TRBD2. CDR1 is SEHNR, CDR2 FQNEAQ, per germline (reference sequence). J lost 1 base, V lost 2 bases, and 3 bases had no gene match. The CDR3 consists of 15 residues. CDR3 DNA sequence: TGTGCCAGCAGCTTAAGTGCGGGAGGCACAGATACGCAGTATTTT. This sequence encodes CASSLSAGGTDTQYF.

The chain employs TRBV12-5 and TRBJ2-7; TRBD1 is a possible D gene (5 bases). In germline, CDR1 is LGHNT, CDR2 FRNRAP. The V and J ends lost 1 base and 2 bases respectively, with 9 bases between them. CDR3 length: 14 residues. CDR3 bases: TGTGCTAGTGGTTTGGAGGGGCTCCCCTACGAGCAGTACTTC. Its translation: CASGLEGLPYEQYF.